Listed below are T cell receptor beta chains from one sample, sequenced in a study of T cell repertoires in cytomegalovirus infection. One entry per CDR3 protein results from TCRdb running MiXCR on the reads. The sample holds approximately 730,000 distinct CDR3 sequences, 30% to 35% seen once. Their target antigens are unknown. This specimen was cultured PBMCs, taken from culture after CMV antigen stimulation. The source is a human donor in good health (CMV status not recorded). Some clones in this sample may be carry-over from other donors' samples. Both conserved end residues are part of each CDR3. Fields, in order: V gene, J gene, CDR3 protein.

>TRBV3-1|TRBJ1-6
CASSQGGDSPLHF
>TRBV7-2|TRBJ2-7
CASSLVGGDSYEQYF
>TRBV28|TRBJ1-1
CAITKPIRAEAFF
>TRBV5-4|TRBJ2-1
CASSLEAGSYNEQFF
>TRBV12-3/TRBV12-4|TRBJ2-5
CASSPPTTSGRSYGTQYF
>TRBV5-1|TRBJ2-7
CASSFGTRDYEQYF
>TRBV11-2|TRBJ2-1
CASSLTPRDGEQFF
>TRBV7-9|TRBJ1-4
CASSPSLTGGIEKLFF
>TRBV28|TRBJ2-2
CASSFGDRVIGELFF
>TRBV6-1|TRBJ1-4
CASSDAGLPRGKLFF
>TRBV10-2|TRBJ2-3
CASSRRTTTDTQYF
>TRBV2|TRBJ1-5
CASNTGPNQPQHF
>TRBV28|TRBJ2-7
CASSLLSGAYEQYF
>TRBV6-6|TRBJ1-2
CASSYSGGQSYGYTF
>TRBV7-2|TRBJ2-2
CASSPRARGLTGELFF
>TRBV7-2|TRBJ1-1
CASSPQGTTEAFF
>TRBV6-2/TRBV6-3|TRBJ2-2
CASRLIGTGELFF
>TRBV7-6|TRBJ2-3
CASSLLPGPTTGDTQYF
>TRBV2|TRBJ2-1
CASRNGGRYNEQFF
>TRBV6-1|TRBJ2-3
CASSEALTFGGTDTQYF
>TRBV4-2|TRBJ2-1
CASSHPLRGNGNEQFF
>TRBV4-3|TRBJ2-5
CASSQRLQETQYF
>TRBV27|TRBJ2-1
CASSTLPRDRNEQFF
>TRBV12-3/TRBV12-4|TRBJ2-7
CASSSRPLGSYEQYF
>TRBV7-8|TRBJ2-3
CASSYLLSTSTDTQYF
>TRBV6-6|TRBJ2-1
CASSPSPAGGDNEQFF
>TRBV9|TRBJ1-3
CASSVDPGNTIYF
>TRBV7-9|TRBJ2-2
CASSLYLGEPNTGELFF
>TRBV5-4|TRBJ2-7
CASSSGDRIYEQYF
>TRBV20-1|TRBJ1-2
CSARGGTGYGYTF
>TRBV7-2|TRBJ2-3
CASSLVADSADTQYF
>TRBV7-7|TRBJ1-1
CASSTPSTGMNTEAFF
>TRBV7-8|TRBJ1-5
CASSLRRVGNQPQHF
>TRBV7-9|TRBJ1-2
CASSLGSGAGGYTF
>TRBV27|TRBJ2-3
CASSTGLAGADTQYF
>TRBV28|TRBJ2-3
CASIRRDADTQYF
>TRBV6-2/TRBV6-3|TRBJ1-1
CASSYVIPGTEAFF
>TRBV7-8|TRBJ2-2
CASSHGQGTGELFF
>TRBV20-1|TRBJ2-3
CSARDASLGSTDTQYF
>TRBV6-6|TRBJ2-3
CASSYIAGPTDTQYF
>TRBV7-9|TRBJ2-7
CASSPPVEEQYF
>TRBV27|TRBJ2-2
CASNTGAGELFF
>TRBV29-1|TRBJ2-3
CSVGRAGSTDTQYF
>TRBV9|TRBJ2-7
CASSPQTGTSKYEQYF
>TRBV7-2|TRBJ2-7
CASSLGERFYEQYF
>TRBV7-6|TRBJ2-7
CASSLAPRGSGSGEQYF
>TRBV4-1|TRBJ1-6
CASSQGGRGYNSPLHF
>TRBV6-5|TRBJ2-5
CASSYSGTEQETQYF
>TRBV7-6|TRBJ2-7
CASSIAGRRYEQYF
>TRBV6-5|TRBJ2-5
CASSYSRLAGVQETQYF
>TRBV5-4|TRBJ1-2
CASSSLGQYGYTF
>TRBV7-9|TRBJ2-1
CASSLTSWVNEQFF
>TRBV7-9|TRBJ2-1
CASSFGTGLNNEQFF
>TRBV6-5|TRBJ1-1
CASSPLLGQFNTEAFF
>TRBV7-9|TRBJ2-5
CASSLSGQLLETQYF
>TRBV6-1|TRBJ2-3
CASSVGDFTDTQYF
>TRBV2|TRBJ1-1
CATVTERRTEAFF
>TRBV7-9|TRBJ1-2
CASSSTNYGYTF
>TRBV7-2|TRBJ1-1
CASGDARNTEAFF
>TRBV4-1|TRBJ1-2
CASGMVTGAPYGYTF